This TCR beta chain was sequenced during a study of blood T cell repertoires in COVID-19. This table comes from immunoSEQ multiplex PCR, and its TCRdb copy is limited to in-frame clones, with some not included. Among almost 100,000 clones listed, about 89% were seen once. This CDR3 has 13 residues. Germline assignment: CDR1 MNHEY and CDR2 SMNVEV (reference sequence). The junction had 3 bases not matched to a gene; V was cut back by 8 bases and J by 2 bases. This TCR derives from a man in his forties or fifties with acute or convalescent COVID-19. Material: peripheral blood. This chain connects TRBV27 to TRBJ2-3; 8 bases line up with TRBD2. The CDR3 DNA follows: TGTGCCAGCGGGACTAGGTACACAGATACGCAGTATTTT. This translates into CASGTRYTDTQYF.